These 19 T cell receptor beta chains share one sample of origin, sequenced in a study of cytomegalovirus exposure and HLA in healthy donors. The PCR had 60 Vbeta and 13 Jbeta primers. Profiling relied on immunoSEQ multiplex PCR, and the TCRdb table lists in-frame clones only, not all of them. The sample has 130,000 or so clones. Sequenced sample: PBMCs. The receptor set was obtained from a woman younger than 35 in good health and CMV-seronegative.

This chain connects TRBV10-3 to TRBJ2-1, with a weak D call TRBD2 (6 bases). V lost 4 bases to trimming and J lost 6 bases, with 13 bases between them. Germline CDR1 reads ENHRY; CDR2 reads SYGVKD. The CDR3 has 14 residues. The CDR3 sequence is CAISAGGNLNEQFF. The CDR3 DNA reads TGTGCCATCAGTGCGGGCGGGAACCTCAATGAGCAGTTCTTC.

The chain has TRBV7-6 and TRBJ1-3, with D possibly matching TRBD1 (6 bases). The V end lost 1 base, the J end lost 3 bases, and 13 bases lay between the germline ends. Germline CDR1 is SGHVS and CDR2 is FNYEAQ. The length of the CDR3 is 16 residues. The CDR3 is CASSLDGTGSGNTIYF. In DNA, the CDR3 is TGTGCCAGCAGCTTAGACGGCACAGGGAGTGGAAACACCATATATTTT.

The chain carries TRBV19 and TRBJ2-3; a possible D gene is TRBD2 (5 bases). Trimming left V 5 bases short and J 1 base short, with 16 bases between. CDR3 length: 16 residues. In germline, CDR1 is LNHDA, CDR2 SQIVND (reference sequence). The DNA for the CDR3 is TGTGCCAGTAGTGCGGCAGGCCGGACTGGCACAGATACGCAGTATTTT. Translation: CASSAAGRTGTDTQYF.

V is TRBV28 and J is TRBJ1-6; D gene uncertain. This CDR3 has 12 residues. The V gene lost 3 bases and the J gene lost 10 bases, with 7 bases spanning the gap. Germline V gene sequence: CDR1 MDHEN, CDR2 SYDVKM. The CDR3, as DNA: TGTGCCAGCAGTTTGAGGGAGTCACCCCTCCACTTT. Protein sequence: CASSLRESPLHF.

The V gene is TRBV6-1, the J gene TRBJ1-2; 8 bases line up with TRBD1. The CDR3 covers 16 residues. J was trimmed by 0 bases and V by 0 bases; bases with no gene match: 3. CDR1 is MNHNS, CDR2 SASEGT, per germline. CDR3 DNA sequence: TGTGCCAGCAGTGAAGCAACAGGGGGGGCTAACTATGGCTACACCTTC. This sequence encodes CASSEATGGANYGYTF.

This chain uses TRBV5-1 with TRBJ1-1; 7 nucleotides line up with TRBD1. The trim removed 5 bases at V and 0 bases at J, leaving 16 bases unmatched. Germline values: CDR1 SGHRS, CDR2 YFSETQ. The CDR3 totals 18 residues. CDR3 loop: CASRRSRGLGNMNTEAFF. CDR3 bases: TGCGCCAGCAGAAGATCAAGGGGGCTTGGGAACATGAACACTGAAGCTTTCTTT.

The J gene is TRBJ2-7, the V gene TRBV5-4; 10 nucleotides agree with TRBD1. CDR1 SGHNT and CDR2 YYREEE come from the germline V gene (reference sequence). The CDR3 loop spans 14 amino acids. Trimming took 2 bases from V and 6 from J; bases not matched to a gene: 5. Here the CDR3 DNA reads TGTGCCAGCAGCTTCCGGGACAGGGGCGGCGAGCAGTACGTC. It codes for CASSFRDRGGEQYV.

This chain links TRBV30 with TRBJ2-5; weak D call: TRBD1 (6 bases). The DNA end lines up better with TRBJ2-7; the J call may be wrong. The CDR3 is 11 residues long. The germline V gene encodes CDR1 GTSNPN and CDR2 SVGIG (reference sequence). The CDR3 sequence is CAWQQGYEQYF. As DNA, the CDR3 is TGTGCCTGGCAACAGGGCTACGAGCAGTACTTC.

The chain recombines TRBV11-3 with TRBJ2-5; 13 bases are shared with TRBD2. The junction had 1 base not matched to a gene; V was cut back by 4 bases and J by 2 bases. CDR1 is SGHNT, CDR2 YENEEA, per germline. The CDR3 totals 15 residues. The CDR3 bases are TGTGCCAGCAGCTCGGGACTAGCGGGACAAGAGACCCAGTACTTC. It translates to CASSSGLAGQETQYF.

The chain links TRBV2 to TRBJ1-5; weak D call: TRBD1 (6 bases). The CDR3 has 14 amino acids. Per germline, CDR1 SNHLY and CDR2 FYNNEI. Trimming left V 3 bases short and J 3 bases short, with 9 bases between. The CDR3 region has the DNA TGTGCCAGCAGTGACAGGGGCTACAATCAGCCCCAGCATTTT. Translation gives CASSDRGYNQPQHF. Variable domain in full (rest from reference TRBV2 and TRBJ1-5): EPEVTQTPSHQVTQMGQEVILRCVPISNHLYFYWYRQILGQKVEFLVSFYNNEISEKSEIFDDQFSVERPDGSNFTLKIRSTKLEDSAMYFCASSDRGYNQPQHFGDGTRLSIL.

The V call is TRBV6-5, the J call TRBJ1-4, with D tentatively TRBD1 (5 bases). Germline lookup yields CDR1 MNHEY and CDR2 SVGAGI. This CDR3 has 15 amino acids. The V and J ends lost 7 bases and 2 bases respectively, with 14 bases between them. CDR3 amino acids: CASTTRRATNEKLFF. CDR3 bases: TGTGCCAGCACAACTCGCAGGGCTACTAATGAAAAACTGTTTTTT.

For this clone: Other DNA sequences in the same sample also yield this CDR3. V gene TRBV5-1 combines with J gene TRBJ1-1; tentative D call: TRBD1 (5 bases). Germline lookup yields CDR1 SGHRS and CDR2 YFSETQ. V shed 2 bases and J shed 1 base, with 6 bases lying between them. The CDR3 spans 13 residues. CDR3 coding DNA: TGCGCCAGCAGCTTTGGGGCGAACACTGAAGCTTTCTTT. This encodes CASSFGANTEAFF.

The V call is TRBV27, the J call TRBJ1-2; the match to TRBD1 covers 7 bases. Germline V gives CDR1 MNHEY, CDR2 SMNVEV (reference sequence). This CDR3 contains 14 residues. V lost 6 bases and J lost 7; bases outside the gene matches: 11. The CDR3 DNA reads as TGTGCCAGCAGACCTGGACAGGCCCTGGGTGGCTACACCTTC. Translating gives CASRPGQALGGYTF.

The gene calls are TRBV6-1 and TRBJ2-3, with D tentatively TRBD1 (6 bases). V lost 5 bases and J lost 1, with 13 bases in between. CDR3 length: 15 amino acids. The germline V gene has CDR1 MNHNS and CDR2 SASEGT. The CDR3 spells CASSRTGFGTDTQYF. CDR3 bases: TGTGCCAGCAGTAGAACAGGGTTCGGCACAGATACGCAGTATTTT.

V gene TRBV9 combines with J gene TRBJ2-3; D remains unclear. Trimming left V 4 bases short and J 0 bases short, with 9 bases between. The CDR3 is 14 amino acids. Germline V CDR1 and CDR2: SGDLS, YYNGEE. The chain's CDR3 is CASSSRGSTDTQYF. The CDR3 DNA reads as TGTGCCAGCAGCTCCCGCGGTAGCACAGATACGCAGTATTTT.

The chain has TRBV5-1 and TRBJ2-5; TRBD1 aligns across 7 bases. The CDR3 consists of 15 residues. The V gene end was trimmed by 3 bases and the J gene end by 2 bases; junction bases not matched to a gene: 7. Germline V CDR1 and CDR2: SGHRS, YFSETQ. CDR3: CASSYSTGEQETQYF. The CDR3 DNA reads as TGCGCCAGCAGCTACAGTACAGGGGAACAAGAGACCCAGTACTTC.

The chain employs TRBV10-3 and TRBJ2-7; 7 bases align to TRBD1. V gave up 9 bases and J gave up 6 bases; unmatched junction bases: 8. Germline V gene data show CDR1 as ENHRY and CDR2 as SYGVKD. This CDR3 spans 12 amino acids. CDR3 sequence (DNA): TGTGCCATGGGGACAGCCCCACGCGAGCAGTACTTC. This sequence encodes CAMGTAPREQYF.

The chain links TRBV2 to TRBJ1-2; weak D call: TRBD1 (5 bases). The V end was cut by 7 bases, the J end by 0 bases, with 6 bases between. The germline CDR1 and CDR2 sequences are SNHLY and FYNNEI. The CDR3 runs to 12 residues. For the CDR3, the DNA is TGTGCCAGCACAGGGACTAACTATGGCTACACCTTC. As protein: CASTGTNYGYTF.

The chain recombines TRBV28 with TRBJ1-5; 10 bases fit TRBD1. Germline V gene sequence: CDR1 MDHEN, CDR2 SYDVKM. The CDR3 is made up of 15 amino acids. V was pared by 4 bases and J by 7 bases, with 7 bases of the junction left unmatched. In DNA form, the CDR3 reads TGTGCCAGCAGTTCGCCGGGACAGGGGTACCAGCCCCAGCATTTT. This translates into CASSSPGQGYQPQHF.